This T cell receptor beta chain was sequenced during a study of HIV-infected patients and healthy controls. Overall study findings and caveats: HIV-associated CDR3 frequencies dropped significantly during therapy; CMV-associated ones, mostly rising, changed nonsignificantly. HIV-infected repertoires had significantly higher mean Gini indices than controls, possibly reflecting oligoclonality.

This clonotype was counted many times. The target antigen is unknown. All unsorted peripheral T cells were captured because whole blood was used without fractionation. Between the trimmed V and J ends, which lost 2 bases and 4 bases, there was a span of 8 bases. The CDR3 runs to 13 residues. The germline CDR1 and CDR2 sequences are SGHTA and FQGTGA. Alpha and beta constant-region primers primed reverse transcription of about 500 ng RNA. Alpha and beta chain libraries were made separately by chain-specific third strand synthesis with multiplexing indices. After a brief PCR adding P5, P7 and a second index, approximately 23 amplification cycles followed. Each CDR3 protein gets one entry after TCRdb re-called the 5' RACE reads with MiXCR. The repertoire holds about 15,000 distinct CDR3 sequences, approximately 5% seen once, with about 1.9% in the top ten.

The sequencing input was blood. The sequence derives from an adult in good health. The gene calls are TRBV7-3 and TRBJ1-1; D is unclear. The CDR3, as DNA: TGTGCCAGCAGCTTATCCGCGGGCACTGAAGCTTTCTTT. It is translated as CASSLSAGTEAFF.